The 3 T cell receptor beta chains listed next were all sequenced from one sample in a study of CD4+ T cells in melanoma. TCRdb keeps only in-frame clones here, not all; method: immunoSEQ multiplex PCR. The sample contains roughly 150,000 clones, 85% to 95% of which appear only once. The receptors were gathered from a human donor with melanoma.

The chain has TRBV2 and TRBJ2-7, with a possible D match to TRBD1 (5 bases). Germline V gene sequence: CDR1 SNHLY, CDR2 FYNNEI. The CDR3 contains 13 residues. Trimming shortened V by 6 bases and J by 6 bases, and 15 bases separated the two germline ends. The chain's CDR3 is CASSQNGASEQYF. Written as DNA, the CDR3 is TGTGCCAGCAGCCAAAATGGGGCTTCCGAGCAGTACTTC.

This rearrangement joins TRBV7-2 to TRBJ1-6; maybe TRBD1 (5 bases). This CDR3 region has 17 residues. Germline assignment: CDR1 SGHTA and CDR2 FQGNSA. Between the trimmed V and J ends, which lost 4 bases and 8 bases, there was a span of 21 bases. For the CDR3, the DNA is TGTGCCAGCAGCTCCATCGACGGGGGTGCAATAGATTCACCCCTCCACTTT. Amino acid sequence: CASSSIDGGAIDSPLHF.

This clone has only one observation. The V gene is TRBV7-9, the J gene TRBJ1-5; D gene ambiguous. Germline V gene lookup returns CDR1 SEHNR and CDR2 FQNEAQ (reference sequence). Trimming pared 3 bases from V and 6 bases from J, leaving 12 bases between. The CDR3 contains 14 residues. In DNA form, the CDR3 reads TGTGCCAGCAGCTTTTCGGGGTCGGGTCAGCCCCAGCATTTT. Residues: CASSFSGSGQPQHF.